This T cell receptor (beta chain) appears in the sequencing data of a study of control samples from healthy donors and cancer patients. There are 15 residues in the CDR3. Germline V lookup: CDR1 SGHTA, CDR2 FQGTGA. The V and J ends lost 2 bases and 3 bases, in that order; junction bases with no gene match: 2. Only in-frame clones appear in the TCRdb table, and some are missing; sequencing was by immunoSEQ multiplex PCR. Among tens of thousands of clones listed, around 85% were seen once. This clone was found a few times. The material sequenced was PBMCs. The J gene is TRBJ2-3, the V gene TRBV7-3; 10 bases are shared with TRBD2. The clonotype comes from a man aged 70-80 years with lung cancer. CDR3 loop: CASSLLAGVTDTQYF. CDR3 bases: TGTGCCAGCAGCTTACTAGCGGGGGTGACAGATACGCAGTATTTT.